Presented here are 26 T cell receptor beta chains from one specimen sequenced in a study of blood T cell repertoires in COVID-19. Assay: immunoSEQ multiplex PCR; the TCRdb copy retains only in-frame clones and omits some. The sample includes about 270,000 clones, around 91% of them seen just once. Sequenced input: PBMCs or T cells enriched from blood (not recorded which). Source of these receptors: a woman aged 18-30 years who had recovered from COVID-19.

The CDR3 sequence: CSVSSGGLGEQYF. CDR3 sequence (DNA): TGCAGCGTCAGTAGCGGGGGGTTGGGCGAGCAGTACTTC. The chain carries TRBV29-1 and TRBJ2-7; 10 positions match TRBD2. Germline CDR1 and CDR2: SQVTM and ANQGSEA. The CDR3 loop spans 13 amino acids. Trimming cost V 6 bases and J 6 bases; bases outside gene matches: 8.

The chain couples TRBV11-2 to TRBJ2-5; 7 nucleotides match TRBD2. There are 15 residues in the CDR3. The V gene end was trimmed by 1 base and the J gene end by 5 bases; junction bases not matched to a gene: 7. CDR1 and CDR2 (germline): SGHAT, FQNNGV. CDR3 residues: CASSLGSSGDETQYF. CDR3 sequence (DNA): TGTGCCAGCAGCTTAGGTAGCAGCGGGGACGAGACCCAGTACTTC.

This clone is a singleton in its sample. The chain couples TRBV28 to TRBJ1-6; D is ambiguous. The germline CDR1 and CDR2 sequences are MDHEN and SYDVKM. V was pared by 3 bases and J by 8 bases, with 11 bases between. This CDR3 spans 14 amino acids. The CDR3: CASSFGQSHSPLHF. CDR3 coding DNA: TGTGCCAGCAGTTTTGGGCAGTCTCATTCACCCCTCCACTTT.

This clone has more than one count but fewer than ten. The V and J genes are TRBV5-4 and TRBJ2-7, with a tentative D call TRBD1 (6 bases). V lost 5 bases and J lost 7, with 13 bases in between. Looked up from germline, CDR1 is SGHNT and CDR2 is YYREEE (reference sequence). This CDR3 has 12 amino acids. For the CDR3, the DNA is TGTGCCAGCAGTCCGGGGCAGGGGGAGCAGTACTTC. Its translation: CASSPGQGEQYF.

In this sample, this clone turned up once. V and J are TRBV19 and TRBJ1-1, with D tentatively TRBD1 (5 bases). Germline V CDR1 and CDR2: LNHDA, SQIVND (reference sequence). V was cut by 3 bases and J by 2 bases, with 19 bases left in between. The length of the CDR3 is 17 residues. Here the CDR3 DNA reads TGTGCCAGTAGTATTATAACAGGCTTTCGGCCAAACACTGAAGCTTTCTTT. It codes for CASSIITGFRPNTEAFF.

This chain joins TRBV7-9 and TRBJ2-5; 11 bases agree with TRBD2. The CDR3 is 16 amino acids. J gave up 1 base and V 2 bases, and 3 bases lay outside the gene matches. CDR1 SEHNR and CDR2 FQNEAQ come from the germline V gene (reference sequence). CDR3 amino acids: CASSLLGTSGQETQYF. The CDR3 nucleotides are TGTGCCAGCAGCTTATTAGGGACTAGCGGCCAAGAGACCCAGTACTTC.

This clone has only one observation. This chain connects TRBV7-9 to TRBJ1-4; no definite D call. Germline V gene sequence: CDR1 SEHNR, CDR2 FQNEAQ (reference sequence). Trimming took off 1 base at V and 4 bases at J, with 10 bases between the two ends. The CDR3 is 15 residues long. In nucleotides, the CDR3 is TGTGCCAGCAGCTTAGTGTCAGGTCGTAATGAAAAACTGTTTTTT. It encodes CASSLVSGRNEKLFF.

The V call is TRBV5-6, the J call TRBJ1-3; TRBD1 might be the D (6 bases). V was pared by 4 bases and J by 0 bases, with 11 bases between. This CDR3 has 15 residues. CDR1 and CDR2 (germline): SGHDT, YYEEEE. CDR3 nucleotides: TGTGCCAGCAGCAGGGACACCAACTCTGGAAACACCATATATTTT. Its translation is CASSRDTNSGNTIYF.

CDR3 bases: TGTGCCAGTACCATCAGACAGGGGGCGACAGCTTTCTTT. Encoded protein: CASTIRQGATAFF. The chain links TRBV19 to TRBJ1-1; 10 bases are shared with TRBD1. The germline gives CDR1 LNHDA, CDR2 SQIVND (reference sequence). The CDR3 has 13 residues. V gave up 7 bases and J gave up 10 bases; unmatched junction bases: 9.

The chain couples TRBV27 to TRBJ1-1; 7 nucleotides align to TRBD1. CDR3 length equals 12 residues. Germline loops: CDR1 MNHEY, CDR2 SMNVEV (reference sequence). Germline trimming cut 9 bases from V and 1 base from J; bases unmatched to any gene: 2. CDR3 sequence (DNA): TGTGCCAGTTGGGACAGGAACACTGAAGCTTTCTTT. Its protein is CASWDRNTEAFF.

The chain recombines TRBV2 with TRBJ1-4; possibly TRBD1 for D (6 bases). CDR3 length: 12 residues. V was trimmed by 9 bases and J by 7 bases, leaving 12 bases between them. The germline V gene has CDR1 SNHLY and CDR2 FYNNEI. The CDR3: CASRGGGEKLFF. CDR3 DNA sequence: TGTGCCAGTAGGGGGGGCGGTGAAAAACTGTTTTTT.

This chain joins TRBV10-2 and TRBJ2-1, with a tentative D call TRBD2 (6 bases). The germline V gene encodes CDR1 WSHSY and CDR2 SAAADI. With 5 bases removed from V and 2 bases from J, the gap between germline ends came to 13 bases. This CDR3 contains 15 residues. CDR3 nucleotide sequence: TGCGCCAGCAGTAAGGTCGGGGGAGCCTACAATGAGCAGTTCTTC. It encodes CASSKVGGAYNEQFF.

V is TRBV27 and J is TRBJ2-5; tentative D call: TRBD2 (5 bases). The CDR3 length is 15 residues. Trimming cost V 9 bases and J 2 bases, with 19 bases left between them. The germline V gene encodes CDR1 MNHEY and CDR2 SMNVEV (reference sequence). CDR3 region: CARGRTRRKQETQYF. CDR3 nucleotide sequence: TGTGCCAGGGGCCGGACCAGGAGGAAGCAAGAGACCCAGTACTTC.

The J gene is TRBJ1-1, the V gene TRBV3-1 (or the pseudogene TRBV3-2), with D hard to call. Between the trimmed V and J ends, which lost 1 base and 0 bases, there was a span of 24 bases. Germline loops: CDR1 LGHDT, CDR2 YNNKEL (reference sequence). CDR3 length equals 20 residues. The CDR3: CASSQVGSGGPPSMNTEAFF. The CDR3 nucleotides read TGTGCCAGCAGCCAAGTGGGGTCGGGAGGTCCTCCTAGTATGAACACTGAAGCTTTCTTT.

The chain recombines TRBV7-9 with TRBJ1-4, with D unclear. V gave up 5 bases and J gave up 8 bases, with 15 bases separating them. Germline CDR1 SEHNR, CDR2 FQNEAQ (reference sequence). CDR3 length: 14 residues. The CDR3 DNA reads as TGTGCCAGCAGCGTTAGCGTTCCCGGCGAAAAACTGTTTTTT. Translated: CASSVSVPGEKLFF.

The gene calls are TRBV10-3 and TRBJ1-2; 12 nucleotides agree with TRBD1. The V gene end was trimmed by 2 bases and the J gene end by 2 bases; junction bases not matched to a gene: 6. The CDR3 length is 17 residues. Germline V gene data show CDR1 as ENHRY and CDR2 as SYGVKD. In DNA, the CDR3 is TGTGCCATCAGTGAGAGGGACAGGGGGCGAAGGAACTATGGCTACACCTTC. Protein: CAISERDRGRRNYGYTF.

This sequence joins TRBV14 and TRBJ1-2; a weak D match, TRBD1 (6 bases). With 2 bases removed from V and 3 bases from J, the gap between germline ends came to 10 bases. The germline V gene encodes CDR1 SGHDN and CDR2 FVKESK. CDR3 length: 14 amino acids. CDR3 sequence: CASSQYRVDYGYTF. The CDR3 DNA reads as TGTGCCAGCAGCCAATACAGGGTCGACTATGGCTACACCTTC.

CDR3 amino acids: CASSLDRGQNQPQHF. As DNA, the CDR3 is TGTGCCAGCAGCTTGGACAGGGGACAAAATCAGCCCCAGCATTTT. This chain joins TRBV5-6 and TRBJ1-5; 7 bases line up with TRBD1. With V trimmed by 0 bases and J by 4 bases, 4 bases remained unmatched. CDR1 and CDR2 from the germline V gene are SGHDT and YYEEEE. CDR3 length: 15 amino acids.

The gene calls are TRBV2 and TRBJ2-3; a weak D match, TRBD1 (6 bases). V was shortened by 5 bases and J by 6 bases, with 15 bases between the two germline ends. The germline gives CDR1 SNHLY, CDR2 FYNNEI. The CDR3 is made up of 14 amino acids. As DNA, the CDR3 is TGTGCCAGCAGTAATGGCAGGCAGGGGGATACGCAGTATTTT. Its translation: CASSNGRQGDTQYF.

The chain recombines TRBV3-1 (or the pseudogene TRBV3-2) with TRBJ2-1; D unresolved. The CDR3 extends over 12 amino acids. V was shortened by 6 bases and J by 6 bases, with 9 bases between the two germline ends. Germline V CDR1 and CDR2: LGHDT, YNNKEL (reference sequence). In DNA form, the CDR3 reads TGTGCCAGCAGGGGCCTCTCCAATGAGCAGTTCTTC. This sequence encodes CASRGLSNEQFF.

This chain links TRBV6-1 with TRBJ2-3, with no clear D. This CDR3 has 14 amino acids. CDR1 and CDR2 (germline): MNHNS, SASEGT. The V gene lost 3 bases and the J gene lost 0 bases, with 7 bases spanning the gap. The CDR3 is CASSDHGSTDTQYF. Written as DNA, the CDR3 is TGTGCCAGCAGTGATCACGGTAGCACAGATACGCAGTATTTT.

This chain joins TRBV6-4 and TRBJ2-2, with D maybe TRBD1 (5 bases). Germline CDR1 reads MRHNA; CDR2 reads SNTAGT. This CDR3 has 13 amino acids. Trimming pared 4 bases from V and 2 bases from J, leaving 5 bases between. Here the CDR3 DNA reads TGTGCCAGCAGTGGGACAAACACCGGGGAGCTGTTTTTT. Its protein product is CASSGTNTGELFF.

The V call is TRBV10-3, the J call TRBJ1-2; D may be TRBD1 (6 bases). The V gene lost 0 bases and the J gene lost 6 bases, with 11 bases spanning the gap. The V gene's germline CDR1 is ENHRY and CDR2 SYGVKD. This CDR3 comprises 14 residues. CDR3 sequence reads: CAISESMSGDGYTF. The CDR3 region has the DNA TGTGCCATCAGTGAGTCGATGTCAGGGGATGGCTACACCTTC.

V and J are TRBV24-1 and TRBJ2-2, with 10 positions matching TRBD1. With 2 bases clipped from V and 4 bases from J, the junction kept 3 bases outside the gene matches. Germline CDR1 is KGHDR and CDR2 is SFDVKD. CDR3 length: 16 residues. The CDR3 reads CATSDYGQGGTGELFF. The CDR3 bases are TGTGCCACCAGTGATTACGGACAGGGGGGCACCGGGGAGCTGTTTTTT.

The genes are TRBV18 and TRBJ2-7; unclear D gene. CDR3 length: 15 residues. Germline V gene data show CDR1 as KGHSH and CDR2 as LQKENI. V was shortened by 1 base and J by 6 bases, with 16 bases between the two germline ends. CDR3 region: CASSPHPAPPGEQYF. The CDR3 DNA reads as TGTGCCAGCTCACCACATCCGGCCCCCCCGGGCGAGCAGTACTTC.

The gene calls are TRBV28 and TRBJ1-2; TRBD1 matches 7 bases. Germline CDR1 is MDHEN and CDR2 is SYDVKM. CDR3 length: 14 amino acids. V was pared by 9 bases and J by 0 bases, with 7 bases of the junction left unmatched. The CDR3 sequence is CASTGAKANYGYTF. The CDR3, as DNA: TGTGCCAGTACAGGGGCTAAAGCTAACTATGGCTACACCTTC.